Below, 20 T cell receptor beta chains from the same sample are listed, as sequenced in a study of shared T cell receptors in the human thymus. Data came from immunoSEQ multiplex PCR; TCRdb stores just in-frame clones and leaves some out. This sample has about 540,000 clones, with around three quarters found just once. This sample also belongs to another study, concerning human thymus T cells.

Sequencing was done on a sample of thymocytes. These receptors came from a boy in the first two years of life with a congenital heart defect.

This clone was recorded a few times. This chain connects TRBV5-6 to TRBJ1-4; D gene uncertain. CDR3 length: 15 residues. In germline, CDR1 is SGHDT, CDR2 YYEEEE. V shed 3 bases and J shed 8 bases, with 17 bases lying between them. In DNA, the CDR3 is TGTGCCAGCAGCTCCCCCCGGGAGAGAGGAGAAAAACTGTTTTTT. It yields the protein CASSSPRERGEKLFF. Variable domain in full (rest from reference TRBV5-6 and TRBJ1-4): DAGVTQSPTHLIKTRGQQVTLRCSPKSGHDTVSWYQQALGQGPQFIFQYYEEEERQRGNFPDRFSGHQFPNYSSELNVNALLLGDSALYLCASSSPRERGEKLFFGSGTQLSVL.

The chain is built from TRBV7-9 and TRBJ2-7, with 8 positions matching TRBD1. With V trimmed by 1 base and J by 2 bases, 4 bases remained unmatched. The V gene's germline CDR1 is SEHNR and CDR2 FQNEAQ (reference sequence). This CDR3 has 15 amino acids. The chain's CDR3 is CASSLGGQGTYEQYF. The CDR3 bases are TGTGCCAGCAGCTTAGGCGGACAGGGCACCTACGAGCAGTACTTC.

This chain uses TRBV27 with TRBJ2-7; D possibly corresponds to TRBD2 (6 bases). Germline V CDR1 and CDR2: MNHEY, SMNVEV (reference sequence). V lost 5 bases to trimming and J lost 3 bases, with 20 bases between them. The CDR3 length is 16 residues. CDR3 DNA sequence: TGTGCCAGCAGTCTCTCAGACTACCAGGGAGGCTACGAGCAGTACTTC. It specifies CASSLSDYQGGYEQYF.

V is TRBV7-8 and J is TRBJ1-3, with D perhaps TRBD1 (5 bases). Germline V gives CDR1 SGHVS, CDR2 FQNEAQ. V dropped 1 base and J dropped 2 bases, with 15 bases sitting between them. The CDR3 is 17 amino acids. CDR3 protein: CASSLGQGRATGNTIYF. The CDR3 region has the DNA TGTGCCAGCAGCTTAGGTCAGGGTCGGGCCACTGGAAACACCATATATTTT.

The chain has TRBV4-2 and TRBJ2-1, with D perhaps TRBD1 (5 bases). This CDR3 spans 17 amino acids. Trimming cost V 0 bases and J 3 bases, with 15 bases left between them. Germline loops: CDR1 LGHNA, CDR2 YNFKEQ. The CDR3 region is CASSQDLLWQGYNEQFF. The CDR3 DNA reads TGTGCCAGCAGCCAAGATCTGTTATGGCAGGGCTACAATGAGCAGTTCTTC.

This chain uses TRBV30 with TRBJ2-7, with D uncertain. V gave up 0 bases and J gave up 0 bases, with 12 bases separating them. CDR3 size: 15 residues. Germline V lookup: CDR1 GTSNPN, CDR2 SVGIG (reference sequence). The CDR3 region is CAWSVETPFSYEQYF. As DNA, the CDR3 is TGTGCCTGGAGTGTAGAGACACCCTTCTCCTACGAGCAGTACTTC.

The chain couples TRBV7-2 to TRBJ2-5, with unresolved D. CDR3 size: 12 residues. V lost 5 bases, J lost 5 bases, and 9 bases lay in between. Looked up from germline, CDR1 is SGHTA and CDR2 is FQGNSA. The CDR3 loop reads CASSPSYETQYF. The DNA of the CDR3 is TGTGCCAGCAGCCCCTCCTACGAGACCCAGTACTTC. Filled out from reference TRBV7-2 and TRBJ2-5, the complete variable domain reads GAGVSQSPSNKVTEKGKDVELRCDPISGHTALYWYRQSLGQGLEFLIYFQGNSAPDKSGLPSDRFSAERTGGSVSTLTIQRTQQEDSAVYLCASSPSYETQYFGPGTRLLVL.

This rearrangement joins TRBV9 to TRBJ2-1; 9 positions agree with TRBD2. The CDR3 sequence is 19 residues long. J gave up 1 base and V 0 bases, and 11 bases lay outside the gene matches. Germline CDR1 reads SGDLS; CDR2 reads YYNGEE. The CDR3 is CASSVAVAGDISSYNEQFF. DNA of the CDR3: TGTGCCAGCAGCGTAGCGGTAGCGGGAGATATCTCTTCCTACAATGAGCAGTTCTTC.

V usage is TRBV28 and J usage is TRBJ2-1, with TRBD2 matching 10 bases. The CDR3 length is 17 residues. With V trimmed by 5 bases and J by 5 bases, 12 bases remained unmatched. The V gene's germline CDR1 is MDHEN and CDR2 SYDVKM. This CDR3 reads CASSPPPSGRRNNEQFF. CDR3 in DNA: TGTGCCAGCAGTCCCCCGCCTAGCGGGAGAAGGAACAATGAGCAGTTCTTC.

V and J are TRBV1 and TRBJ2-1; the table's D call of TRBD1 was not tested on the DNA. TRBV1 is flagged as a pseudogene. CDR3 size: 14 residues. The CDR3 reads CTSSQEGAYNEQFF. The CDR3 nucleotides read TGCACCAGCAGCCAAGAAGGGGCGTACAATGAGCAGTTCTTC.

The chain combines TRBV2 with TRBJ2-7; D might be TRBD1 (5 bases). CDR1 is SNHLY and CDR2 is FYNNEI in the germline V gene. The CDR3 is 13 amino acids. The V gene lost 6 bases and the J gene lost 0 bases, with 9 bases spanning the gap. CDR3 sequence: CASRPTVSYEQYF. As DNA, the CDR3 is TGTGCCAGCAGACCGACAGTCTCCTACGAGCAGTACTTC.

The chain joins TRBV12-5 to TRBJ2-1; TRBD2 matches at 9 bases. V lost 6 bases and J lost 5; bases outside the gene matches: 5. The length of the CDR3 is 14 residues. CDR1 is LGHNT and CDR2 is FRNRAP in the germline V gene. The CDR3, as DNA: TGTGCTAGTGGCCGGGCGGGAGGGGACAATGAGCAGTTCTTC. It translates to CASGRAGGDNEQFF.

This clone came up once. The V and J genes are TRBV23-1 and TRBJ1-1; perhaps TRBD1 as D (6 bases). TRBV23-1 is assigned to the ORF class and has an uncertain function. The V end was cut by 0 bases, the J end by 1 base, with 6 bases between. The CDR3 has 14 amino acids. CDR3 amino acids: CASSQSGANTEAFF. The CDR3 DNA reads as TGCGCCAGCAGTCAATCGGGGGCGAACACTGAAGCTTTCTTT.

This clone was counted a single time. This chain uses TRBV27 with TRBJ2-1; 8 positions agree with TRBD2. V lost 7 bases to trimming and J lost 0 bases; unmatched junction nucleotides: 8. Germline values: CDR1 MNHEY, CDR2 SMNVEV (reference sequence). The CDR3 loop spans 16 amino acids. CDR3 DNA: TGTGCCAGCATCTTCCGGGGGGGCATCTCCTACAATGAGCAGTTCTTC. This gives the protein CASIFRGGISYNEQFF.

DNA for the CDR3: TGTGCCACCAGAGATTCTAGCGGGACCCCCTACAATGAGCAGTTCTTC. It translates to CATRDSSGTPYNEQFF. The V gene is TRBV15, the J gene TRBJ2-1; TRBD2 agrees at 9 bases. Germline V gene sequence: CDR1 LNHNV, CDR2 YYDKDF (reference sequence). V gave up 6 bases and J gave up 2 bases; unmatched junction bases: 8. This CDR3 comprises 16 residues.

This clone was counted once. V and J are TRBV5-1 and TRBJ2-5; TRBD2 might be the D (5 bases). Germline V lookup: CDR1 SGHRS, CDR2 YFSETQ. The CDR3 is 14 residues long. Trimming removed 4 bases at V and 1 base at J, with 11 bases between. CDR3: CASSPDEGQETQYF. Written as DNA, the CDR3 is TGCGCCAGCAGCCCGGATGAGGGCCAAGAGACCCAGTACTTC.

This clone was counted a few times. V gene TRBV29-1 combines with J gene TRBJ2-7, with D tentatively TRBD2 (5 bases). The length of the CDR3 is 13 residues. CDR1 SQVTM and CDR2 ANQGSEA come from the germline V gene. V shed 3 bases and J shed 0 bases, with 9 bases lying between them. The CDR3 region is CSVEEDSSYEQYF. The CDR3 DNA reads TGCAGCGTTGAGGAGGATAGCTCCTACGAGCAGTACTTC.

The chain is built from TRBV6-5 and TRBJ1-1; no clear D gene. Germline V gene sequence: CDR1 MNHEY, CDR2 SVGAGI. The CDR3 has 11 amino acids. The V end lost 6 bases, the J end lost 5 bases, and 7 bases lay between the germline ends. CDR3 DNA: TGTGCCAGCAGCCCCGGGACTGAAGCTTTCTTT. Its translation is CASSPGTEAFF.

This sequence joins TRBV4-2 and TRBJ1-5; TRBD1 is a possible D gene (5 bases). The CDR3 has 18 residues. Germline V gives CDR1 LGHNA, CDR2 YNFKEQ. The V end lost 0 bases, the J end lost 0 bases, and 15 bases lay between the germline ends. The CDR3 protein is CASSQDTGVPSSNQPQHF. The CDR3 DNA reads TGTGCCAGCAGCCAAGATACGGGGGTTCCATCTAGCAATCAGCCCCAGCATTTT.

This CDR3 is CASSSHDISVAETQYF. The CDR3 DNA reads TGTGCCAGCAGTTCACATGACATATCCGTCGCGGAGACCCAGTACTTC. The V call is TRBV28, the J call TRBJ2-5; D is unclear. Germline V gene sequence: CDR1 MDHEN, CDR2 SYDVKM. V lost 4 bases and J 5 bases, leaving 20 bases between the germline ends. The CDR3 is made up of 16 amino acids.